This T cell receptor (beta chain) was recorded in a study of cytomegalovirus exposure and HLA in healthy donors. General study results and limits: It is likely that the observed cluster of highly shared sequence variants was a sequencing artifact. Association with HLA alleles at 0.05 false discovery rate was found for around 17,000 TCR beta sequences in a later analysis.

The CDR3 covers 15 residues. With 3 bases clipped from V and 7 bases from J, the junction kept 9 bases outside the gene matches. Looked up from germline, CDR1 is SQVTM and CDR2 is ANQGSEA. Turning to this clone: Its target is not known.

This PCR relied on a set of 60 Vbeta primers and 13 Jbeta primers. Per the study methods: In a later analysis, of around 80 million unique beta chains, roughly 9.9 million appeared in at least two donors. Here immunoSEQ multiplex PCR was the method, and the copy in TCRdb shows in-frame clones only, minus some. V and J calls and clone size are as listed in that table; D and trimming were resolved from the DNA. This sample has around 99,000 clones, with roughly 82% found just once. This TCR was recovered from a male donor in good health and CMV-seronegative. Sequencing was done on a sample of PBMCs. The chain links TRBV29-1 to TRBJ1-4; 9 bases align to TRBD1. DNA of the CDR3: TGCAGCGTTGAGGGAACAGGGGGCGTAGGTGAAAAACTGTTTTTT. Translating gives CSVEGTGGVGEKLFF.